This paragraph covers one TCR beta chain sequence. The target antigen is unknown. The record originates from a study of shared clonotypes between healthy human individuals. Study outcomes and limitations: Among the subsets, naive ones generally showed larger estimated richness than memory ones. An effect of sequencing depth on clonotype sharing among donors was expected. About 5% of naive CD4 clonotypes were shared across a few donors.

Germline V gene lookup returns CDR1 SEHNR and CDR2 FQNEAQ (reference sequence). The CDR3 has 14 residues. J gave up 2 bases and V 3 bases, and 4 bases lay outside the gene matches. Genomic DNA from each subset was divided evenly over several immunoSEQ plates. Assay: immunoSEQ multiplex PCR; the TCRdb copy retains only in-frame clones and omits some. The table includes roughly 1.4 million clones, approximately 98.5% detected once. The chain has TRBV7-9 and TRBJ2-7, with 7 bases identical to TRBD1. The sequenced material came from naive CD4+ T cells sorted from blood. Indicated subset: CD45RA+ positively selected. The sequence came from a man younger than 40 in good health. The DNA for the CDR3 is TGTGCCAGCAGCTTGGGACAGTACACCTACGAGCAGTACTTC. It codes for CASSLGQYTYEQYF.